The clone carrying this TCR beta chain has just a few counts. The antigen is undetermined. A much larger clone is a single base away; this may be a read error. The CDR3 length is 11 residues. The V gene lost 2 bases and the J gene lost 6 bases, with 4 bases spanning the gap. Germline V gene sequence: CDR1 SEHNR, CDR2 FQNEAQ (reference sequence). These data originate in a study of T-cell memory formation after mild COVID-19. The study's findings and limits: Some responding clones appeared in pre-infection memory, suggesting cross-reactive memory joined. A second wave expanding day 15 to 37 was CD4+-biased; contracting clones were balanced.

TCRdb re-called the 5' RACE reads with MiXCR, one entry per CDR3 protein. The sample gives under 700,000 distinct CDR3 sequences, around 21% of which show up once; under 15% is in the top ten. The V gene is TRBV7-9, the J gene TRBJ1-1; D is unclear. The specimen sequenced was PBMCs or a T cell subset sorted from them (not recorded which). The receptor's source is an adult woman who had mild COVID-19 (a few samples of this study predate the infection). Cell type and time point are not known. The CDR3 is CASSLIAEAFF. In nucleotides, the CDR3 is TGTGCCAGCAGCTTAATCGCTGAAGCTTTCTTT.